A selection of T cell receptor beta chains follows, all from one sample in a study of shared T cell receptors in the human thymus. Some clones are missing from TCRdb's copy, which holds only in-frame ones; the method was immunoSEQ multiplex PCR. The sample records hundreds of thousands of clones, 85% to 90% being singletons. These data were likewise used in another study, on human thymus T cells.

Sequenced input: thymocytes. These receptors were collected from a boy under two years old with a congenital heart defect. Both conserved end residues are part of each CDR3. The D gene is left open where the match is weak. Clone size is shown for a subset of rows, as once, few, many or a class of expanded clone.

cdr3_nt cdr3_aa clone_size v_call d_call j_call
TGTGCCAGCAGCCTACGGACAGGGGGGTGTGGCTACACCTTC CASSLRTGGCGYTF - TRBV11-2 TRBD1 TRBJ1-2
TGTGCCATCAGTGACCCAGGAAGTACTGAAGCTTTCTTT CAISDPGSTEAFF - TRBV10-3 - TRBJ1-1
TGTGCCAGCAGCTTAGTAAGGAGGCTAGCGGAAAAAGAGACCCAGTACTTC CASSLVRRLAEKETQYF - TRBV7-9 TRBD2 TRBJ2-5
TGTGCCAGCAGCTTATCCGGGACTCCAACGACCTACGAGCAGTACTTC CASSLSGTPTTYEQYF - TRBV7-9 - TRBJ2-7
TGTGCCTGGAGTTGGGAGCAAGAGACCCAGTACTTC CAWSWEQETQYF few TRBV30 - TRBJ2-5
TGTGCCTGGAGTGTGCGGACAGGGAAGCACTATGGCTACACCTTC CAWSVRTGKHYGYTF - TRBV30 TRBD1 TRBJ1-2
TGTGCCAGCTCACCCCGGACAGCCGAAAAACTGTTTTTT CASSPRTAEKLFF - TRBV18 - TRBJ1-4
TGTGCCAGCAGTTACAGGGGACAGAGATTGAACACTGAAGCTTTCTTT CASSYRGQRLNTEAFF few TRBV6-6 TRBD1 TRBJ1-1
TGTGCCAGCAGTGGAGGGACTAGCGGGAACAATGAGCAGTTCTTC CASSGGTSGNNEQFF - TRBV2 TRBD2 TRBJ2-1
TGTGCCAGTAGTAATGGGAGGCTAAAGCGGGAAGAGAGCTCCTACAATGAGCAGTTCTTC CASSNGRLKREESSYNEQFF - TRBV19 TRBD2 TRBJ2-1
TGTGCCGAAATTCGGGGTTATAGGCAGCCCCAGCATTTT CAEIRGYRQPQHF - TRBV27 - TRBJ1-5
TGTGCCAGCAGTGTCGACGCGCGGGGGCCCGACTCCTACGAGCAGTACTTC CASSVDARGPDSYEQYF - TRBV6-4 - TRBJ2-7
TGTGCCAGCAGTTTCCCCTCTCGACTAGCGGGAAAAGAGGCCTACGAGCAGTACTTC CASSFPSRLAGKEAYEQYF - TRBV28 TRBD2 TRBJ2-7
TGTGCCAGCAGCTTAGGTAGGGGCCGGGAGGGCCAGCCAGATACGCAGTATTTT CASSLGRGREGQPDTQYF - TRBV11-3 TRBD2 TRBJ2-3
TGTGCCAGTAGTATCGTGGTACAGGGGGCGGCCGGGGAGCTGTTTTTT CASSIVVQGAAGELFF - TRBV19 TRBD1 TRBJ2-2
TGCGCCAGCAGCCCTGAACCCTCCCCTCGAGGCCCCTACGAGCAGTACTTC CASSPEPSPRGPYEQYF - TRBV4-3 - TRBJ2-7
TGTGCCAGCAGCTTATACGGCCTTCGGGGGAACTATGGCTACACCTTC CASSLYGLRGNYGYTF - TRBV7-2 - TRBJ1-2
TGTGCCAGCAGCCCTCCCAGGGCTAGTGGGGCTGAGCAGTTCTTC CASSPPRASGAEQFF - TRBV14 - TRBJ2-1
TGTGCCAGCAGCCCTCGAGAACCCTCCTACAATGAGCAGTTCTTC CASSPREPSYNEQFF - TRBV7-2 - TRBJ2-1
TGTGCCAGCAGCTTAGGGCAGTCTAGCGGGATGGATGAGCAGTTCTTC CASSLGQSSGMDEQFF - TRBV7-9 TRBD2 TRBJ2-1
TGCGCCAGCAGTGAGCCTCCGGACAGGGTGAACGCCGGGGAGCTGTTTTTT CASSEPPDRVNAGELFF - TRBV10-1 TRBD1 TRBJ2-2
TGCAGTGCTAGGTGGCCCTACGAGCAGTACTTC CSARWPYEQYF - TRBV20-1 - TRBJ2-7
TGCAGCGTTGGGACTAGCGGGAGCTCGGTCCACAATGAGCAGTTCTTC CSVGTSGSSVHNEQFF - TRBV29-1 TRBD2 TRBJ2-1
TGTGCCAGCAGTCCCCCCGGGGGAGGGACTGAAGCTTTCTTT CASSPPGGGTEAFF - TRBV27 - TRBJ1-1
TGTGCCAGCAGGGACTACAGGGGGATGAACACTGAAGCTTTCTTT CASRDYRGMNTEAFF - TRBV28 TRBD1 TRBJ1-1
TGCAGCGTTCCAGCGCACCTACAAGAGACCCAGTACTTC CSVPAHLQETQYF - TRBV29-1 - TRBJ2-5
TGTGCCAGCAGCTTTGGCGGGCGCCAAGAGACCCAGTACTTC CASSFGGRQETQYF - TRBV7-9 - TRBJ2-5
TGCGCCAGCAGCCAAGATTCGCGGGACACAGATACGCAGTATTTT CASSQDSRDTDTQYF - TRBV4-1 - TRBJ2-3
TGTGCCAGCAGACCGACAGGGAGGCCCGGGAGGGGCTCCTACGAGCAGTACTTC CASRPTGRPGRGSYEQYF - TRBV7-6 - TRBJ2-7
TGTGCCAGCAGCCACCCGCTTGGCGGGAGGGCCCCAGAGACCCAGTACTTC CASSHPLGGRAPETQYF - TRBV4-2 TRBD2 TRBJ2-5
TGCAGCGCAACAGGGGGCTTAGCTTTGGAAGCTTTCTTT CSATGGLALEAFF - TRBV29-1 TRBD1 TRBJ1-1
TGTGCCAGTAAGGGACAGAGCAATCAGCCCCAGCATTTT CASKGQSNQPQHF - TRBV19 TRBD1 TRBJ1-5
TGTGCCAGCAGCTCCCCTGGGGGGGACGACGAGCAGTACTTC CASSSPGGDDEQYF - TRBV7-4 TRBD2 TRBJ2-7
TGTGCCAGTAGAGGGACGCCGGAGGGCCAGCCCCAGCATTTT CASRGTPEGQPQHF - TRBV19 - TRBJ1-5
TGTGCCAGCAGCCCCAGGACTAGCGCCATCACCGGGGAGCTGTTTTTT CASSPRTSAITGELFF - TRBV27 TRBD2 TRBJ2-2
TGTGCCAGCAGCTACCTCAAGGGGGAAACGGGACAGGGGTCCTACGAGCAGTACTTC CASSYLKGETGQGSYEQYF - TRBV21-1 - TRBJ2-7
TGTGCCAGCAGTTTTAGTTGGGACAGGGGGCATAGCAATCAGCCCCAGCATTTT CASSFSWDRGHSNQPQHF - TRBV28 TRBD1 TRBJ1-5
TGTGCCAGCAGTTTAAGGACTAGCGGGAGGTGGAGTTCTGGCGAGCAGTACTTC CASSLRTSGRWSSGEQYF - TRBV27 TRBD2 TRBJ2-7
TGTGCCAGCAGCTGGTATACCGGGAGGAGTTACAATGAGCAGTTCTTC CASSWYTGRSYNEQFF - TRBV11-2 TRBD2 TRBJ2-1
TGCGCCAGCAGTGACCACCGGGACAGTGGTAACTATGGCTACACCTTC CASSDHRDSGNYGYTF once TRBV10-1 TRBD1 TRBJ1-2
TGTGCCAGCAGCTCCCCCTCTGCGGCGGGATACGAGCAGTACTTC CASSSPSAAGYEQYF - TRBV7-2 - TRBJ2-7
TGTGCCAGCTCACCTAGTCAGGTGGGGCAAACTGAAGCTTTCTTT CASSPSQVGQTEAFF - TRBV18 - TRBJ1-1
TGTGCCACCAGCGACAGGGATTCCCAGGATCAGCCCCAGCATTTT CATSDRDSQDQPQHF - TRBV15 TRBD1 TRBJ1-5
TGTGCCAGCAGCTTTCGGGGACACCGTGCCTACGAGCAGTACTTC CASSFRGHRAYEQYF - TRBV5-8 - TRBJ2-7
TGCGCCAGCAGCCAAGATTGGCTAGCGGGGGACACCGGGGAGCTGTTTTTT CASSQDWLAGDTGELFF - TRBV4-3 TRBD2 TRBJ2-2
TGTGCCAGCAGCTTGGACAGGAACACTGAAGCTTTCTTT CASSLDRNTEAFF - TRBV5-4 - TRBJ1-1
TGTGCCAGCAGCTTCCGGGGCTACAATGAGCAGTTCTTC CASSFRGYNEQFF - TRBV5-4 - TRBJ2-1
TGCAGCGTTCTCCGGGACAGGGGAGACACTGAAGCTTTCTTT CSVLRDRGDTEAFF once TRBV29-1 TRBD1 TRBJ1-1
TGTGCCAGCAGCTTAGATGTTGGGCTAGCGGAGACAGATACGCAGTATTTT CASSLDVGLAETDTQYF few TRBV7-2 TRBD2 TRBJ2-3
TGTGCCAGCAGTCCCTGGACTCTATCAGCCGGGGAGCTGTTTTTT CASSPWTLSAGELFF - TRBV27 - TRBJ2-2
TGTGCCAGCAGAACTACACTTGACCTAGCGAAAGGTACGCAGTATTTT CASRTTLDLAKGTQYF - TRBV5-6 - TRBJ2-3
TGTGCCAGCAGCTTAGATCCCCGGGAGGAGAGCACAGATACGCAGTATTTT CASSLDPREESTDTQYF once TRBV11-2 TRBD2 TRBJ2-3
TGTGCCAGCAGCTCCCGGGACAGGGCCGGTGAAGCTTTCTTT CASSSRDRAGEAFF once TRBV11-2 TRBD1 TRBJ1-1
TGTGCCACCAGCAATGGCAGGCCTTACGAGCAGTACTTC CATSNGRPYEQYF - TRBV15 - TRBJ2-7